This T cell receptor (beta chain) was sequenced for a study of blood T cell repertoires in COVID-19. The CDR3 loop spans 15 amino acids. Germline values: CDR1 KGHSH, CDR2 LQKENI. Losses at the gene ends were 4 bases for V and 4 bases for J; bases not matched to a gene: 7. The protocol was immunoSEQ multiplex PCR, while the TCRdb copy is restricted to in-frame clones and leaves out a portion. The sample yields approximately 73,000 clones, roughly four fifths seen once. This chain connects TRBV18 to TRBJ2-1; 7 bases match TRBD1. This sequence was found in an older woman with acute or convalescent COVID-19. Sequenced material: peripheral blood. DNA of the CDR3: TGTGCCAGCTCACAGGACAGGAGCACTTACAATGAGCAGTTCTTC. It specifies CASSQDRSTYNEQFF.